This is a list of T cell receptor beta chains from one sample in a study of cytotoxic CD8 clonotypes in ibrutinib-treated CLL. Some clones are missing from TCRdb's copy, which holds only in-frame ones; the method was immunoSEQ multiplex PCR. The sample holds more than 85,000 clones, roughly three quarters seen once. The sample in question was PBMCs, obtained after 24 months of ibrutinib treatment. The receptors were gathered from a human donor with chronic lymphocytic leukemia. Each CDR3 is given with its conserved first and last residue. The order of the fields is D gene, clone size, J gene, V gene, CDR3 protein, CDR3 DNA. D genes are given only for firm matches. For some rows the clone size is stated as once, few or many, or as a class when expanded; others skip it.

D gene: .
clone size: .
J gene: TRBJ1-6
V gene: TRBV27
CDR3 protein: CASSISRYNSPLHF
CDR3 DNA: TGTGCCAGCAGTATCTCCAGATATAATTCACCCCTCCACTTT

D gene: .
clone size: few
J gene: TRBJ1-5
V gene: TRBV19
CDR3 protein: CASSPGMGVQPQHF
CDR3 DNA: TGTGCCAGTAGTCCAGGGATGGGGGTTCAGCCCCAGCATTTT

D gene: TRBD2
clone size: .
J gene: TRBJ2-7
V gene: TRBV28
CDR3 protein: CASSSGGRSYEQYF
CDR3 DNA: TGTGCCAGCAGTTCGGGGGGGAGGTCCTACGAGCAGTACTTC

D gene: TRBD2
clone size: .
J gene: TRBJ2-7
V gene: TRBV27
CDR3 protein: CASSLLLAGAYEQYF
CDR3 DNA: TGTGCCAGCAGTTTGCTACTAGCGGGAGCCTACGAGCAGTACTTC

D gene: .
clone size: few
J gene: TRBJ1-2
V gene: TRBV5-1
CDR3 protein: CASSLASRDYGYTF
CDR3 DNA: TGCGCCAGCAGCTTGGCCAGCAGGGACTATGGCTACACCTTC

D gene: .
clone size: .
J gene: TRBJ2-3
V gene: TRBV9
CDR3 protein: CASRGTGSSTDTQYF
CDR3 DNA: TGTGCCAGCAGGGGGACTGGCTCTTCCACAGATACGCAGTATTTT

D gene: .
clone size: few
J gene: TRBJ2-6
V gene: TRBV4-1
CDR3 protein: CASSQGPSGDPGANVLTF
CDR3 DNA: TGCGCCAGCAGCCAAGGTCCGTCGGGGGATCCTGGGGCCAACGTCCTGACTTTC

D gene: .
clone size: .
J gene: TRBJ1-1
V gene: TRBV10-2
CDR3 protein: CASRQAQASGVAFF
CDR3 DNA: TGCGCCAGCAGGCAAGCACAGGCGTCGGGCGTCGCTTTCTTT

D gene: .
clone size: .
J gene: TRBJ2-7
V gene: TRBV4-1
CDR3 protein: CASSQLRGRLTYEQYF
CDR3 DNA: TGCGCCAGCAGCCAGCTCCGGGGCCGTTTAACCTACGAGCAGTACTTC

D gene: .
clone size: .
J gene: TRBJ2-4
V gene: TRBV6-5
CDR3 protein: CASSSNIQYF
CDR3 DNA: TGTGCCAGCAGTTCCAACATTCAGTACTTC

D gene: .
clone size: .
J gene: TRBJ1-4
V gene: TRBV5-1
CDR3 protein: CASSLVDAPGEKLFF
CDR3 DNA: TGCGCCAGCAGCTTGGTAGACGCCCCTGGTGAAAAACTGTTTTTT

D gene: TRBD1
clone size: .
J gene: TRBJ2-7
V gene: TRBV7-6
CDR3 protein: CASSLRDRGYHEQYF
CDR3 DNA: TGTGCCAGCAGCTTAAGAGACAGGGGGTACCACGAGCAGTACTTC

D gene: TRBD2
clone size: .
J gene: TRBJ2-4
V gene: TRBV2
CDR3 protein: CASSGTSGRVRTKNIQYF
CDR3 DNA: TGTGCCAGCAGTGGGACTAGCGGGAGGGTGAGGACCAAAAACATTCAGTACTTC

D gene: .
clone size: .
J gene: TRBJ1-2
V gene: TRBV6-1
CDR3 protein: CASSEPGLNYGYTF
CDR3 DNA: TGTGCCAGCAGTGAGCCGGGTCTTAACTATGGCTACACCTTC

D gene: .
clone size: .
J gene: TRBJ1-2
V gene: TRBV7-9
CDR3 protein: CASSLVAFRGEGYTF
CDR3 DNA: TGTGCCAGCAGCTTAGTGGCATTTCGTGGGGAAGGCTACACCTTC

D gene: .
clone size: .
J gene: TRBJ2-2
V gene: TRBV9
CDR3 protein: CASSVSVGGNTGELFF
CDR3 DNA: TGTGCCAGCAGCGTAAGTGTGGGAGGAAACACCGGGGAGCTGTTTTTT

D gene: .
clone size: .
J gene: TRBJ2-3
V gene: TRBV9
CDR3 protein: CASSALASNPGDTQYF
CDR3 DNA: TGTGCCAGCAGCGCACTCGCTAGCAACCCTGGAGATACGCAGTATTTT